A single sample gave rise to the 22 T cell receptor beta chains below, sequenced in a study of T-cell memory formation after mild COVID-19. MiXCR, run by TCRdb on the 5' RACE reads, gives a single entry per CDR3 protein. The sample gives 550,000 to 600,000 distinct CDR3 sequences, about a fifth of which show up once; around 7.7% is in the top ten. Sample: PBMCs or a T cell subset sorted from them (not recorded which). The receptor set was obtained from an adult woman who had mild COVID-19 (a few samples of this study predate the infection). Cell type and time point are not known.

This clonotype turned up a few times. The rearrangement joins TRBV20-1 to TRBJ1-5; 9 bases fit TRBD1. The ends lost 4 bases at V and 7 bases at J; junction bases unmatched: 11. Germline CDR1 DFQATT, CDR2 SNEGSKA (reference sequence). The CDR3 has 15 amino acids. CDR3 in DNA: TGCAGTGCTACGGGACCACAGGGGGCAGGACAGCCCCAGCATTTT. Translation gives CSATGPQGAGQPQHF.

This clonotype was recorded many times. The rearrangement joins TRBV5-1 to TRBJ2-5; 8 bases match TRBD2. V dropped 2 bases and J dropped 2; count of bases not matched to a gene: 5. CDR1 is SGHRS, CDR2 YFSETQ, per germline. This CDR3 region has 15 residues. The CDR3: CASSFSTSGQETQYF. Written as DNA, the CDR3 is TGCGCCAGCAGCTTCTCTACTAGCGGACAAGAGACCCAGTACTTC.

This clonotype was detected only once. The chain couples TRBV5-1 to TRBJ2-1; TRBD1 is a possible D gene (6 bases). This CDR3 has 15 amino acids. V was shortened by 1 base and J by 2 bases, with 10 bases between the two germline ends. Germline loops: CDR1 SGHRS, CDR2 YFSETQ. Here the CDR3 DNA reads TGCGCCAGCAGCTTGCCAGGGGTCGCCTACAATGAGCAGTTCTTC. Residues: CASSLPGVAYNEQFF.

In DNA form, the CDR3 reads TGTGCCAGCAGTGAATTAAGACAGAGCACAGATACGCAGTATTTT. Its translation: CASSELRQSTDTQYF. The gene calls are TRBV25-1 and TRBJ2-3, with D tentatively TRBD1 (5 bases). The V end was cut by 1 base, the J end by 0 bases, with 8 bases between. Germline V gene sequence: CDR1 MGHDK, CDR2 SYGVNS. The CDR3 covers 15 residues.

This clonotype was picked up a small number of times. The chain links TRBV10-3 to TRBJ1-2; no clear D. Trimming cost V 2 bases and J 6 bases, with 4 bases left between them. CDR1 ENHRY and CDR2 SYGVKD come from the germline V gene. The CDR3 has 11 amino acids. In DNA, the CDR3 is TGTGCCATCAGTGAGGGGAATGGCTACACCTTC. Amino acids: CAISEGNGYTF.

V usage is TRBV2 and J usage is TRBJ1-1; D gene unclear. The CDR3 contains 13 residues. V lost 4 bases and J 1 base, leaving 7 bases between the germline ends. Germline V gene lookup returns CDR1 SNHLY and CDR2 FYNNEI. As DNA, the CDR3 is TGTGCCAGCAGTGTAATCGAGAACACTGAAGCTTTCTTT. This sequence encodes CASSVIENTEAFF.

The chain has TRBV7-2 and TRBJ1-3, with D hard to call. This CDR3 is 14 amino acids long. The V end was cut by 1 base, the J end by 5 bases, with 9 bases between. Looked up from germline, CDR1 is SGHTA and CDR2 is FQGNSA. CDR3 nucleotides: TGTGCCAGCAGCTTAGGGGTGGGGAGAAACACCATATATTTT. It is translated as CASSLGVGRNTIYF.

The chain is built from TRBV15 and TRBJ1-2; 7 positions match TRBD1. The germline CDR1 and CDR2 sequences are LNHNV and YYDKDF (reference sequence). V trimming: 4 bases; J trimming: 4 bases; junction bases outside the gene matches: 9. The CDR3 has 15 amino acids. CDR3 sequence (DNA): TGTGCCACCAGCACTGGAGGGGGCGCCCCCTATGGCTACACCTTC. The encoded protein is CATSTGGGAPYGYTF.

This clonotype has more than one count but fewer than ten. At one end, the junction sequence differs from germline, possibly due to a read error. The chain recombines TRBV20-1 with TRBJ1-5; 7 nucleotides align to TRBD1. Germline V lookup: CDR1 DFQATT, CDR2 SNEGSKA (reference sequence). The CDR3 length is 16 residues. CDR3 DNA sequence: TGCAGTGCGAGAGGGACAGTTGAGCTAAGCAATCAGCCCCAGCATTTT. Translated, it gives CSARGTVELSNQPQHF.

This clonotype has just one count. A read error may be the cause here, since a much bigger clone is one base away. The chain is built from TRBV6-5 and TRBJ2-1; 9 bases align to TRBD2. The CDR3 covers 15 residues. CDR1 is MNHEY and CDR2 is SVGAGI in the germline V gene. V gave up 6 bases and J gave up 2 bases; unmatched junction bases: 5. The CDR3: CASSRSGSTYNEQFF. Here the CDR3 DNA reads TGTGCCAGCAGCCGTAGCGGGAGCACCTACAATGAGCAGTTCTTC.

This clonotype was seen a handful of times. The chain links TRBV20-1 to TRBJ1-1; 7 nucleotides agree with TRBD1. CDR1 DFQATT and CDR2 SNEGSKA come from the germline V gene (reference sequence). The CDR3 totals 13 residues. After removal of 5 bases from V and 4 bases from J, the junction contained 7 bases not matched to a gene. The CDR3 is CSAGGAGGTEAFF. The CDR3 DNA follows: TGCAGTGCTGGGGGAGCAGGGGGCACTGAAGCTTTCTTT.

This clonotype showed up many times. The chain is built from TRBV3-1 and TRBJ1-5, with D unresolved. V gave up 3 bases and J gave up 2 bases, with 5 bases separating them. CDR1 and CDR2 (germline): LGHDT, YNNKEL (reference sequence). The CDR3 is made up of 13 amino acids. CDR3 amino acids: CASSQGGNQPQHF. Here the CDR3 DNA reads TGTGCCAGCAGCCAGGGAGGCAATCAGCCCCAGCATTTT. The full variable domain, rest sourced from reference TRBV3-1 and TRBJ1-5, is DTAVSQTPKYLVTQMGNDKSIKCEQNLGHDTMYWYKQDSKKFLKIMFSYNNKELIINETVPNRFSPKSPDKAHLNLHINSLELGDSAVYFCASSQGGNQPQHFGDGTRLSIL.

The rearrangement uses TRBV27 and TRBJ1-4, with 7 bases aligning to TRBD1. This CDR3 has 15 residues. After removal of 6 bases from V and 1 base from J, the junction contained 5 bases not matched to a gene. Germline V gene sequence: CDR1 MNHEY, CDR2 SMNVEV (reference sequence). CDR3 residues: CASSPAGGTNEKLFF. In DNA, the CDR3 is TGTGCCAGCAGCCCCGCAGGGGGAACTAATGAAAAACTGTTTTTT.

The rearrangement links TRBV7-2 to TRBJ1-1; 9 bases agree with TRBD1. This CDR3 comprises 16 residues. V shed 5 bases, J shed 6 bases, and the junction held 13 bases outside the gene matches. CDR1 and CDR2 (germline): SGHTA, FQGNSA. The CDR3 region has the DNA TGTGCCAGCAGCAGACAGGGGGTAGGGATAGCTGCTGAAGCTTTCTTT. Its translation is CASSRQGVGIAAEAFF.

In this sample, this clonotype turned up a few times. CDR3 bases: TGTGCCAGCAGTGAGGGGACAGGGGTTTCTTCCTACGAGCAGTACTTC. Its protein is CASSEGTGVSSYEQYF. J is TRBJ2-7 and V is TRBV6-5, with 10 bases aligning to TRBD1. With V trimmed by 5 bases and J by 1 base, 8 bases remained unmatched. Germline V gene lookup returns CDR1 MNHEY and CDR2 SVGAGI. The CDR3 covers 16 residues.

This clonotype was counted between two and nine times. The V gene is TRBV4-1, the J gene TRBJ1-1; TRBD1 matches 9 bases. Per the germline V gene, CDR1 is MGHRA and CDR2 is YSYEKL. Trimming at V came to 4 bases and at J to 0 bases, leaving 6 bases not matched to a gene. The CDR3 runs to 16 residues. The CDR3 region has the DNA TGCGCCAGCAGCCCGCGGGACAGGGAAATGAACACTGAAGCTTTCTTT. Protein sequence: CASSPRDREMNTEAFF.

J is TRBJ1-1 and V is TRBV7-8; D remains ambiguous. The CDR3 contains 15 residues. Germline values: CDR1 SGHVS, CDR2 FQNEAQ. V was trimmed by 6 bases and J by 5 bases, leaving 19 bases between them. CDR3 sequence: CASRAERGRPTEAFF. Here the CDR3 DNA reads TGTGCCAGCAGGGCGGAACGTGGACGGCCGACTGAAGCTTTCTTT.

The chain combines TRBV30 with TRBJ2-2; D is unclear. Germline V gene sequence: CDR1 GTSNPN, CDR2 SVGIG (reference sequence). CDR3 length: 16 amino acids. The germline V and J ends were trimmed by 0 bases and 0 bases, with 11 bases remaining between them. Here the CDR3 DNA reads TGTGCCTGGAGTGTTTTAGGGATACCGAACACCGGGGAGCTGTTTTTT. Its protein product is CAWSVLGIPNTGELFF.

This clonotype was counted only a few times. This sequence joins TRBV20-1 and TRBJ2-7, with D perhaps matching TRBD1 (6 bases). Germline V gene data show CDR1 as DFQATT and CDR2 as SNEGSKA (reference sequence). V lost 1 base to trimming and J lost 3 bases, with 13 bases between them. The CDR3 is 14 amino acids. The chain's CDR3 is CSARVTGKGYEQYF. CDR3 DNA sequence: TGCAGTGCTAGAGTAACAGGGAAGGGCTACGAGCAGTACTTC.

The chain recombines TRBV27 with TRBJ2-6, with D possibly matching TRBD1 (5 bases). CDR1 and CDR2 from the germline V gene are MNHEY and SMNVEV (reference sequence). Deletions cut 6 bases from V and 0 bases from J, with 12 bases between. This CDR3 has 16 residues. This CDR3 is CASSERGHSGANVLTF. The CDR3 nucleotides read TGTGCCAGCAGCGAAAGGGGCCACTCTGGGGCCAACGTCCTGACTTTC.

This clonotype came up a few times. The chain uses TRBV29-1 and TRBJ2-7; the D is unclear. This CDR3 contains 12 residues. V lost 5 bases to trimming and J lost 4 bases, with 12 bases between them. Germline V gives CDR1 SQVTM, CDR2 ANQGSEA. The CDR3 spells CSVKVGQYEQYF. CDR3 DNA sequence: TGCAGCGTTAAGGTAGGGCAGTACGAGCAGTACTTC.

A remark on this clonotype: The junction differs from germline at one of its ends, possibly a read error. The genes are TRBV4-1 and TRBJ1-2; 11 positions agree with TRBD1. The CDR3 runs to 15 residues. Germline V lookup: CDR1 MGHRA, CDR2 YSYEKL. CDR3 amino acids: CASSRLPGTGGSRGF. The CDR3 nucleotides are TGCGCCAGCAGCCGACTCCCCGGGACAGGGGGTTCTAGGGGGTTC.